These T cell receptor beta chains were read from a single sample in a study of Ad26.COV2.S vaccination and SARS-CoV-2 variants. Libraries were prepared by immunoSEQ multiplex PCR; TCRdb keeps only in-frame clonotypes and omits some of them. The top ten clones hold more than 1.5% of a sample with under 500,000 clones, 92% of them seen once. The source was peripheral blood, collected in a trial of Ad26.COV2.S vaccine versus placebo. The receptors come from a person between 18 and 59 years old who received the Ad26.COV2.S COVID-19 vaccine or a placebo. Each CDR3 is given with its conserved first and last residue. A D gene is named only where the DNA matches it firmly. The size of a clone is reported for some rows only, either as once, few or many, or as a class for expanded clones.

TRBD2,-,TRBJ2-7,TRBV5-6,TGTGCCAGCAGCCAAGCTAGCGGAACTTACGAGCAGTACTTC,CASSQASGTYEQYF
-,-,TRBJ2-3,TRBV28,TGTGCCAGCAGTTTAGAGGGGGGGATAACAGATACGCAGTATTTT,CASSLEGGITDTQYF
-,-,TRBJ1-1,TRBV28,TGTGCCAGCAGCACAATCACTGAAGCTTTCTTT,CASSTITEAFF
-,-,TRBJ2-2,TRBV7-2,TGTGCCGGGGCGTCCGTAGACGGCGGGGAGCTGTTTTTT,CAGASVDGGELFF
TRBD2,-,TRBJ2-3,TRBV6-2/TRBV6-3,TGTGCCAGCAGTCGGGAGCTAGCGGGGAATACGCAGTATTTT,CASSRELAGNTQYF
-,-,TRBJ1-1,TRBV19,TGTGCCAGTAGTATCGCGAGAGGAGGGCGGAACACTGAAGCTTTCTTT,CASSIARGGRNTEAFF
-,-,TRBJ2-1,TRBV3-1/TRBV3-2,TGTGCCAGCAGCCAAGATCTGGCTAGCTCCTACAATGAGCAGTTCTTC,CASSQDLASSYNEQFF
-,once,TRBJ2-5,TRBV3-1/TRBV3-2,TGTGCCAGCTCTTGGGCAGGGTGGGAGACCCAGTACTTC,CASSWAGWETQYF
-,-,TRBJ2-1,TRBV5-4,TGTGCCAGCAGCTTGGGCCAAAGCTCCTACAATGAGCAGTTCTTC,CASSLGQSSYNEQFF
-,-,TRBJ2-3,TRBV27,TGTGCCAGCAGGTGGGCAGGGACTAGCACAGATACGCAGTATTTT,CASRWAGTSTDTQYF
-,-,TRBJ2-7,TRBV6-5,TGTGCCAGCACCGGGTCTTTCTACGAGCAGTACTTC,CASTGSFYEQYF
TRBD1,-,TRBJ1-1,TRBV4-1,TGCGCCAGCAGCCAAATTACGGGACAGGGGTACACTGAAGCTTTCTTT,CASSQITGQGYTEAFF
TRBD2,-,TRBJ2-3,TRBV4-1,TGCGCCAGCAGCCAAGTAGGTAGCGGGGCTTTACCAGGCACAGATACGCAGTATTTT,CASSQVGSGALPGTDTQYF
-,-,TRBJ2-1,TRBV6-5,TGTGCCAGCAGTTACTCGAAAGGGGGAGTCTACAATGAGCAGTTCTTC,CASSYSKGGVYNEQFF
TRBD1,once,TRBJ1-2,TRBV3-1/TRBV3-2,TGTGCCAGCAGCCCCCACGGGGGGACAGGGGCCCGTTGCACCTTC,CASSPHGGTGARCTF
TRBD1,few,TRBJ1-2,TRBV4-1,TGCGCCAGCAGCCAGAAACCGGGACAGGGGAACTATGGCTACACCTTC,CASSQKPGQGNYGYTF
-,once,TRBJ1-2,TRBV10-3,TGTGCCATCAATGACCAGGAGCCCCCCGTATCCGGCTACACCTTC,CAINDQEPPVSGYTF
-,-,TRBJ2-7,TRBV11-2,TGTGCCAGCAGCTTAGGCAGGGCCTCCTACGAGCAGTACTTC,CASSLGRASYEQYF
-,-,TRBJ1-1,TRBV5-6,TGTGCCAGCAGCTTGGCAGGGGCGAAAGCTGAAGCTTTCTTT,CASSLAGAKAEAFF
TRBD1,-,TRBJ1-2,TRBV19,TGTGCCAGTGCAAACAGGGGATATGGCTACACCTTC,CASANRGYGYTF
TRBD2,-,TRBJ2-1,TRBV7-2,TGTGCCAGCAGCTCCCGCGGGGGTCGTATCGACAATGAGCAGTTCTTC,CASSSRGGRIDNEQFF